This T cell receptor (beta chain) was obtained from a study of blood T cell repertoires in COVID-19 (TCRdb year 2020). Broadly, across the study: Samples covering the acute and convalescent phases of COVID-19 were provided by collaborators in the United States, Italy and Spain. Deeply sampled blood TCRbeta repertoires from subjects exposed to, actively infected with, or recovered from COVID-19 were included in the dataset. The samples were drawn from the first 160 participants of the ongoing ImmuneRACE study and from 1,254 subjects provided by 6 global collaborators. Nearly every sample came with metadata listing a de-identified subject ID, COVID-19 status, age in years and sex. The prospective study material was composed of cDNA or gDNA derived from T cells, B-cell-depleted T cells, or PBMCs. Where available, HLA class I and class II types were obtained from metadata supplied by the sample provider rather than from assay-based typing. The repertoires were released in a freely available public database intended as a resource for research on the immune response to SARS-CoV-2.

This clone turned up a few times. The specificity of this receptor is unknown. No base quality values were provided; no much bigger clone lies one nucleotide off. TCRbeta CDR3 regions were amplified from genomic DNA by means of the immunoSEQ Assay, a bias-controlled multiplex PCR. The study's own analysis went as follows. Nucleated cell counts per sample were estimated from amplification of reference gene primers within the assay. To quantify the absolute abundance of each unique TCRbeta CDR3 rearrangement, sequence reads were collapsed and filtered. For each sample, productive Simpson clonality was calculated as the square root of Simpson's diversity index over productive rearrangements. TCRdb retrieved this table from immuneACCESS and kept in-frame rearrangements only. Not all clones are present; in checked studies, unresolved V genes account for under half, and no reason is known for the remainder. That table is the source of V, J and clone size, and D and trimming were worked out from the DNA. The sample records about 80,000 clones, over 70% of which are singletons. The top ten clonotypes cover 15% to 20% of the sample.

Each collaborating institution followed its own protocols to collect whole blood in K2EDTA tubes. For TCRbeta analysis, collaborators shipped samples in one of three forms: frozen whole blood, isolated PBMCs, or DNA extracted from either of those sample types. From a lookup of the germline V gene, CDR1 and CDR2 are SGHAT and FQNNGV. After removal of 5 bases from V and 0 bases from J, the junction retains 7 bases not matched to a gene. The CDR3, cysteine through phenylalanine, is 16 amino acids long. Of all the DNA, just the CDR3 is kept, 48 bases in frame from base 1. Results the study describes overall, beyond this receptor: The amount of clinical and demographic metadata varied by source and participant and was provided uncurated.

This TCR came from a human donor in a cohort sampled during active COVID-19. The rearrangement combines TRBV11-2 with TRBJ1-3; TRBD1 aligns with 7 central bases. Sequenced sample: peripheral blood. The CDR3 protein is CASSPDHRGSGNTIYF. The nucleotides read TGTGCCAGCAGCCCCGACCACAGGGGCTCTGGAAACACCATATATTTT.